This is a list of T cell receptor beta chains from one sample in a study of shared clonotypes between healthy human individuals. Profiled with immunoSEQ multiplex PCR; TCRdb holds only in-frame clones, not every one. Here the sample spans 2 million to 2.5 million clones, 90% to 95% being singletons. What was sequenced was naive CD4+ T cells from PBMCs. Every receptor here comes from a man aged 18 to 35 in good health. Some clones in this sample may be carry-over from other donors' samples. Both conserved end residues are part of each CDR3. Each record gives: D gene, J gene, clone size, V gene, CDR3 protein, CDR3 DNA. The D gene is left open where the match is weak. Where a row states a size, it is once, few, many or the class of an expanded clone; other rows omit it.

D gene: -
J gene: TRBJ2-7
clone size: -
V gene: TRBV29-1
CDR3 protein: CSVGDRAGGGVQYF
CDR3 DNA: TGCAGCGTTGGGGATCGTGCGGGTGGGGGCGTGCAGTACTTC

D gene: TRBD2
J gene: TRBJ2-1
clone size: -
V gene: TRBV5-1
CDR3 protein: CASSWLAGVINEQFF
CDR3 DNA: TGCGCCAGCAGCTGGCTAGCGGGAGTGATTAATGAGCAGTTCTTC

D gene: -
J gene: TRBJ2-1
clone size: -
V gene: TRBV27
CDR3 protein: CASSDPGTSNEQFF
CDR3 DNA: TGTGCCAGCAGTGACCCCGGGACCAGCAATGAGCAGTTCTTC

D gene: -
J gene: TRBJ2-1
clone size: -
V gene: TRBV15
CDR3 protein: CATSRGFRDNEQFF
CDR3 DNA: TGTGCCACCAGCAGAGGGTTCAGGGACAATGAGCAGTTCTTC

D gene: TRBD1
J gene: TRBJ2-7
clone size: -
V gene: TRBV19
CDR3 protein: CASSPRTGGSYEQYF
CDR3 DNA: TGTGCCAGTAGTCCGCGGACAGGGGGAAGCTACGAGCAGTACTTC

D gene: TRBD2
J gene: TRBJ2-1
clone size: -
V gene: TRBV5-1
CDR3 protein: CASSWTRNEQFF
CDR3 DNA: TGCGCCAGCAGCTGGACTAGAAATGAGCAGTTCTTC

D gene: -
J gene: TRBJ2-5
clone size: -
V gene: TRBV5-6
CDR3 protein: CASSSGIRRETQYF
CDR3 DNA: TGTGCCAGCAGCTCAGGGATAAGGAGGGAGACCCAGTACTTC

D gene: -
J gene: TRBJ2-5
clone size: -
V gene: TRBV19
CDR3 protein: CASSPREFGQSGTQYF
CDR3 DNA: TGTGCCAGTAGTCCTCGGGAGTTTGGGCAGAGCGGGACCCAGTACTTC

D gene: TRBD1
J gene: TRBJ1-2
clone size: -
V gene: TRBV7-3
CDR3 protein: CASSPTWGQGRGGSLYYGYTF
CDR3 DNA: TGTGCCAGCAGCCCGACATGGGGACAGGGAAGGGGTGGGTCCCTTTACTATGGCTACACCTTC

D gene: -
J gene: TRBJ2-1
clone size: -
V gene: TRBV6-1
CDR3 protein: CASSKTDSSYNEQFF
CDR3 DNA: TGTGCCAGCAGTAAGACGGACAGCTCCTACAATGAGCAGTTCTTC

D gene: TRBD2
J gene: TRBJ2-7
clone size: -
V gene: TRBV27
CDR3 protein: CASRRTSGLSYEQYF
CDR3 DNA: TGTGCCAGCAGACGAACTAGCGGTCTCTCCTACGAGCAGTACTTC

D gene: -
J gene: TRBJ1-2
clone size: -
V gene: TRBV5-1
CDR3 protein: CASSLAGVGGYTF
CDR3 DNA: TGCGCCAGCAGCTTGGCGGGAGTTGGGGGCTACACCTTC

D gene: -
J gene: TRBJ1-2
clone size: -
V gene: TRBV20-1
CDR3 protein: CSAERGYGYTF
CDR3 DNA: TGCAGTGCCGAGAGAGGGTATGGCTACACCTTC

D gene: -
J gene: TRBJ1-2
clone size: once
V gene: TRBV5-1
CDR3 protein: CASSLENSHYGYTF
CDR3 DNA: TGCGCCAGCAGCTTGGAAAACAGCCACTATGGCTACACCTTC

D gene: -
J gene: TRBJ1-1
clone size: once
V gene: TRBV6-1
CDR3 protein: CASSEGTWVFSERGAREAFF
CDR3 DNA: TGTGCCAGCAGTGAAGGAACGTGGGTTTTTTCGGAGCGGGGGGCTCGGGAAGCTTTCTTT

D gene: TRBD1
J gene: TRBJ1-1
clone size: -
V gene: TRBV7-9
CDR3 protein: CASSPPGQGVRTEAFF
CDR3 DNA: TGTGCCAGCAGCCCCCCGGGACAGGGGGTTAGGACTGAAGCTTTCTTT

D gene: -
J gene: TRBJ2-1
clone size: -
V gene: TRBV5-1
CDR3 protein: CASSARGRGANSYNEQFF
CDR3 DNA: TGCGCCAGCAGCGCGCGGGGTAGGGGCGCAAACTCCTACAATGAGCAGTTCTTC

D gene: TRBD2
J gene: TRBJ2-1
clone size: -
V gene: TRBV28
CDR3 protein: CASISGGPFRDEQFF
CDR3 DNA: TGTGCCAGCATCAGCGGGGGACCCTTTAGGGATGAGCAGTTCTTC

D gene: -
J gene: TRBJ1-2
clone size: -
V gene: TRBV28
CDR3 protein: CASSLSPPWYGYTF
CDR3 DNA: TGTGCCAGCAGTCTCAGCCCGCCTTGGTATGGCTACACCTTC

D gene: -
J gene: TRBJ2-7
clone size: -
V gene: TRBV27
CDR3 protein: CASNRSGSPEQYF
CDR3 DNA: TGTGCCAGCAATAGATCCGGTTCCCCCGAGCAGTACTTC

D gene: TRBD2
J gene: TRBJ2-1
clone size: -
V gene: TRBV11-3
CDR3 protein: CASSLGPRGSGVEQFF
CDR3 DNA: TGTGCCAGCAGCTTAGGCCCTCGGGGTAGCGGGGTTGAGCAGTTCTTC

D gene: TRBD1
J gene: TRBJ1-5
clone size: -
V gene: TRBV28
CDR3 protein: CASSLTGQATRRAQHF
CDR3 DNA: TGTGCCAGCAGTCTAACCGGACAGGCAACGAGGAGGGCCCAGCATTTT

D gene: TRBD1
J gene: TRBJ2-7
clone size: -
V gene: TRBV4-3
CDR3 protein: CASSQGTPGQGFYEQYF
CDR3 DNA: TGCGCCAGCAGCCAAGGGACGCCGGGACAGGGTTTTTACGAGCAGTACTTC

D gene: -
J gene: TRBJ1-1
clone size: -
V gene: TRBV18
CDR3 protein: CASSPPWGNTEAFF
CDR3 DNA: TGTGCCAGCTCACCACCGTGGGGCAACACTGAAGCTTTCTTT

D gene: -
J gene: TRBJ2-7
clone size: -
V gene: TRBV6-5
CDR3 protein: CASSRGPRPYEQYF
CDR3 DNA: TGTGCCAGTTCCAGGGGACCTAGACCCTACGAGCAGTACTTC

D gene: TRBD2
J gene: TRBJ2-3
clone size: -
V gene: TRBV18
CDR3 protein: CASSPGTSGSQDTQYF
CDR3 DNA: TGTGCCAGCTCGCCCGGGACTAGCGGGAGTCAGGATACGCAGTATTTT

D gene: -
J gene: TRBJ2-3
clone size: once
V gene: TRBV2
CDR3 protein: CASSAQRSTDTQYF
CDR3 DNA: TGTGCCAGCAGTGCCCAGCGGAGCACAGATACGCAGTATTTT

D gene: -
J gene: TRBJ1-1
clone size: -
V gene: TRBV5-1
CDR3 protein: CASSLTGTPNTEAFF
CDR3 DNA: TGCGCCAGCAGCTTGACCGGGACCCCGAACACTGAAGCTTTCTTT

D gene: TRBD2
J gene: TRBJ2-7
clone size: -
V gene: TRBV7-2
CDR3 protein: CASSLAAGGYEQYF
CDR3 DNA: TGTGCCAGCAGCTTAGCCGCGGGGGGCTACGAGCAGTACTTC

D gene: -
J gene: TRBJ2-1
clone size: -
V gene: TRBV7-9
CDR3 protein: CASSPDGSFNEQFF
CDR3 DNA: TGTGCCAGCAGCCCGGACGGCAGCTTCAATGAGCAGTTCTTC

D gene: -
J gene: TRBJ2-5
clone size: -
V gene: TRBV7-8
CDR3 protein: CASSPGTSQETQYF
CDR3 DNA: TGTGCCAGCAGCCCTGGGACATCCCAAGAGACCCAGTACTTC

D gene: -
J gene: TRBJ2-7
clone size: -
V gene: TRBV9
CDR3 protein: CASSESMKSYEQYF
CDR3 DNA: TGTGCCAGCAGCGAATCAATGAAGTCCTACGAGCAGTACTTC

D gene: -
J gene: TRBJ2-2
clone size: -
V gene: TRBV10-1
CDR3 protein: CASRRGNTGELFF
CDR3 DNA: TGCGCCAGCAGAAGGGGAAACACCGGGGAGCTGTTTTTT

D gene: -
J gene: TRBJ1-2
clone size: -
V gene: TRBV28
CDR3 protein: CASSLELGGGYTF
CDR3 DNA: TGTGCCAGCAGTTTAGAGTTGGGGGGAGGCTACACCTTC

D gene: -
J gene: TRBJ2-3
clone size: -
V gene: TRBV5-1
CDR3 protein: CASSLQGRFTDTQYF
CDR3 DNA: TGCGCCAGCAGCTTGCAGGGGCGATTCACAGATACGCAGTATTTT

D gene: -
J gene: TRBJ1-3
clone size: once
V gene: TRBV6-5
CDR3 protein: CASKQGYSGNTIYF
CDR3 DNA: TGTGCCAGCAAACAGGGTTACTCTGGAAACACCATATATTTT

D gene: -
J gene: TRBJ2-7
clone size: -
V gene: TRBV19
CDR3 protein: CASSIFHRASGEQYF
CDR3 DNA: TGTGCCAGTAGTATCTTCCACAGGGCGAGCGGCGAGCAGTACTTC

D gene: TRBD1
J gene: TRBJ2-1
clone size: -
V gene: TRBV7-8
CDR3 protein: CASSLDRGPGENEQFF
CDR3 DNA: TGTGCCAGCAGCTTAGACAGGGGGCCGGGGGAAAATGAGCAGTTCTTC

D gene: -
J gene: TRBJ2-1
clone size: -
V gene: TRBV6-1
CDR3 protein: CASSEASWSGNEQFF
CDR3 DNA: TGTGCCAGCAGTGAAGCTTCGTGGAGCGGGAATGAGCAGTTCTTC

D gene: TRBD2
J gene: TRBJ2-7
clone size: once
V gene: TRBV2
CDR3 protein: CASSVGTRGKQYF
CDR3 DNA: TGTGCCAGCAGTGTAGGGACTAGGGGGAAGCAGTACTTC

D gene: -
J gene: TRBJ2-7
clone size: -
V gene: TRBV7-3
CDR3 protein: CASNPLEGFTSNSYEQYF
CDR3 DNA: TGTGCCAGCAACCCCCTCGAGGGCTTTACGAGTAACTCCTACGAGCAGTACTTC

D gene: -
J gene: TRBJ2-5
clone size: -
V gene: TRBV7-9
CDR3 protein: CASSLGQAPQETQYF
CDR3 DNA: TGTGCCAGCAGCTTGGGGCAGGCCCCTCAAGAGACCCAGTACTTC

D gene: TRBD2
J gene: TRBJ2-3
clone size: -
V gene: TRBV18
CDR3 protein: CASSPRLAGGTDTQYF
CDR3 DNA: TGTGCCAGCTCACCACGTCTAGCGGGAGGCACAGATACGCAGTATTTT

D gene: -
J gene: TRBJ1-5
clone size: -
V gene: TRBV30
CDR3 protein: CAWSVGNPNSNQPQHF
CDR3 DNA: TGTGCCTGGAGTGTCGGGAACCCAAATAGCAATCAGCCCCAGCATTTT

D gene: -
J gene: TRBJ2-5
clone size: -
V gene: TRBV11-2
CDR3 protein: CASSFRGGNGETQYF
CDR3 DNA: TGTGCCAGCAGCTTCCGAGGGGGAAATGGAGAGACCCAGTACTTC